This is a list of T cell receptor beta chains from one sample in a study of blood T cells in healthy people across ages. MiXCR, run by TCRdb on the 5' RACE reads, gives a single entry per CDR3 protein. The sample comprises more than 450,000 distinct CDR3 sequences, about 25% of which are singletons, and approximately 4% rests with the top ten. The same specimen was also included in a second study, on T cells of mothers and their children.

Sample: blood. These receptors came from a boy aged 2-9 years in good health. Each CDR3 is given with its conserved first and last residue. The D gene is left open where the match is weak. Clone size appears in some rows only: once, few, many, or a class for an expanded clone.

clone_size: few; d_call: .; v_call: TRBV7-9; j_call: TRBJ2-1; cdr3_aa: CASVLGGTYNEQFF; cdr3_nt: TGTGCCAGCGTCCTGGGCGGAACCTACAATGAGCAGTTCTTC
clone_size: few; d_call: TRBD1; v_call: TRBV24-1; j_call: TRBJ1-2; cdr3_aa: CAPAPGQGSYTF; cdr3_nt: TGTGCCCCGGCCCCGGGACAGGGATCGTACACCTTC
clone_size: few; d_call: .; v_call: TRBV20-1; j_call: TRBJ1-1; cdr3_aa: CSARANTPIPTTEAFF; cdr3_nt: TGCAGTGCTAGAGCCAATACCCCAATTCCGACCACTGAAGCTTTCTTT
clone_size: few; d_call: .; v_call: TRBV7-9; j_call: TRBJ1-5; cdr3_aa: CASTRENQPQHF; cdr3_nt: TGTGCCAGTACCAGAGAAAATCAGCCCCAGCATTTT
clone_size: .; d_call: TRBD2; v_call: TRBV3-1; j_call: TRBJ2-5; cdr3_aa: CASSQETAGRAATQYF; cdr3_nt: TGTGCCAGCAGCCAAGAAACAGCGGGGCGTGCTGCGACCCAGTACTTC
clone_size: .; d_call: .; v_call: TRBV15; j_call: TRBJ2-6; cdr3_aa: CATSVPGGANVLTF; cdr3_nt: TGTGCCACCAGCGTACCGGGGGGGGCCAACGTCCTGACTTTC
clone_size: .; d_call: TRBD1; v_call: TRBV3-1; j_call: TRBJ1-2; cdr3_aa: CASSQEAGGSSYGYTF; cdr3_nt: TGTGCCAGCAGCCAAGAGGCAGGGGGCTCTTCCTATGGCTACACCTTC
clone_size: few; d_call: .; v_call: TRBV20-1; j_call: TRBJ2-3; cdr3_aa: CSGVPGSPAADTQYF; cdr3_nt: TGCAGTGGCGTCCCGGGCTCGCCGGCAGCGGATACGCAGTATTTT
clone_size: few; d_call: .; v_call: TRBV7-9; j_call: TRBJ1-1; cdr3_aa: CASSPRPRGTEAFF; cdr3_nt: TGTGCCAGCAGCCCCCGGCCCCGGGGCACTGAAGCTTTCTTT
clone_size: .; d_call: .; v_call: TRBV4-3; j_call: TRBJ2-4; cdr3_aa: CASSQERPSRMGDIQYF; cdr3_nt: TGCGCCAGCAGCCAAGAACGCCCTAGCAGAATGGGGGACATTCAGTACTTC